This TCR beta chain originates from a study of T cells in Graves' hyperthyroidism and ophthalmopathy. What was amplified from RNA transcripts were TCR beta CDR3 regions. During a first-round RT-PCR of the TCR CDR3, the HTBI primer set was used. MiXCR, applied by TCRdb to the multiplex PCR reads, yields one record per CDR3 protein. Among roughly 560,000 distinct CDR3 sequences listed, approximately 15% were seen once. Trimming removed 6 bases from V and 5 bases from J; junction bases left unmatched: 3. Germline values: CDR1 MNHEY, CDR2 SVGEGT. CDR3 size: 12 residues. Many counts were recorded for this clonotype. Its matching antigen is unknown. Study-level points and caveats: Ophthalmopathy was distinguished from stable hyperthyroidism by 13 V-J signatures. Among clonotypes expanded in thyroid above 0.001, most were also found in blood.

Investigators excluded patients with uncontrolled infection, other autoimmune disease, pregnancy or lactation. Under 12 ml fresh peripheral blood yielded the PBMCs. The J gene is TRBJ2-5, the V gene TRBV6-2 or TRBV6-3, with TRBD2 matching 7 bases. The sample comprised blood. The TCR comes from a middle-aged woman with Graves' ophthalmopathy. In DNA, the CDR3 is TGTGCCAGCAGCACGCGGGGGGAGACCCAGTACTTC. This gives the protein CASSTRGETQYF.